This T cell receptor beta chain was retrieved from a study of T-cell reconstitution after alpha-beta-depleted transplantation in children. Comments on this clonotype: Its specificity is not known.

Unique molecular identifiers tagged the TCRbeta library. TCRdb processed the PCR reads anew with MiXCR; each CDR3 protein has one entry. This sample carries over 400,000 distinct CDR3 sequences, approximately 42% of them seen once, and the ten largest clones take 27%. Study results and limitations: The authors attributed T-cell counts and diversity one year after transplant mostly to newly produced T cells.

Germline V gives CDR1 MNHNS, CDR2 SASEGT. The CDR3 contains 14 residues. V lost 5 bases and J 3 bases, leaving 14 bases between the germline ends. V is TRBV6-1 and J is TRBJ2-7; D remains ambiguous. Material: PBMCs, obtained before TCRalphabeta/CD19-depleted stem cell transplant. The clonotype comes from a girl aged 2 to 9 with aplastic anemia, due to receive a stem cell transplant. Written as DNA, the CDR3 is TGTGCCAGCAGTCCGCTCTCCTCGGACTACGAGCAGTACTTC. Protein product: CASSPLSSDYEQYF.